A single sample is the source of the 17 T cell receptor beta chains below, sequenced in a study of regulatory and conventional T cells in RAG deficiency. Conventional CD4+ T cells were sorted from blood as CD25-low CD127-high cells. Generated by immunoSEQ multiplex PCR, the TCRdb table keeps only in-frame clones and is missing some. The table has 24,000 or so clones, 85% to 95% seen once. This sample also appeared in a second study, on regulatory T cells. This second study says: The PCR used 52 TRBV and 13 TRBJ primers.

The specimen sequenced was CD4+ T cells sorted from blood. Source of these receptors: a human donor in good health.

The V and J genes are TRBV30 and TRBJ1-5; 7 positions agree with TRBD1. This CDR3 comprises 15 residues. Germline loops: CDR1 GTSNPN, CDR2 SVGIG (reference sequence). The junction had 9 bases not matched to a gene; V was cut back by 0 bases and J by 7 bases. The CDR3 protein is CAWSVSSGGKQPQHF. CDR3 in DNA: TGTGCCTGGAGTGTGAGCTCAGGGGGGAAGCAGCCCCAGCATTTT.

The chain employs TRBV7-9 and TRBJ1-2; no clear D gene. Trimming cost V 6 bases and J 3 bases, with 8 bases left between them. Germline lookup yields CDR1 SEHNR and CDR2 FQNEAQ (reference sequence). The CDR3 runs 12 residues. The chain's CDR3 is CASSGGDYGYTF. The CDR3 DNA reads TGTGCCAGCAGTGGCGGCGACTATGGCTACACCTTC. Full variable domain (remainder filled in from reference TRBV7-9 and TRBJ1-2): DTGVSQNPRHKITKRGQNVTFRCDPISEHNRLYWYRQTLGQGPEFLTYFQNEAQLEKSRLLSDRFSAERPKGSFSTLEIQRTEQGDSAMYLCASSGGDYGYTFGSGTRLTVV.

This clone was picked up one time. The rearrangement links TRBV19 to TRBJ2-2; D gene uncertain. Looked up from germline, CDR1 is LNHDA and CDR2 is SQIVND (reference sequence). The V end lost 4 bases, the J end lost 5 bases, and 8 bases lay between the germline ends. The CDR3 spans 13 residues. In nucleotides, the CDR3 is TGTGCCAGTAGTACTCAGGTGACCGGGGAGCTGTTTTTT. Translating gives CASSTQVTGELFF.

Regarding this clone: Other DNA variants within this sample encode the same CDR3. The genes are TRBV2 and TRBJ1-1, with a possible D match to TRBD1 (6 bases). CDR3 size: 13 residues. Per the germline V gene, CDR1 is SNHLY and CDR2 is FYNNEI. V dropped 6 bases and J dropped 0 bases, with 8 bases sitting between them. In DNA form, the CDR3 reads TGTGCCAGCAGGGACAGAATGAACACTGAAGCTTTCTTT. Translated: CASRDRMNTEAFF.

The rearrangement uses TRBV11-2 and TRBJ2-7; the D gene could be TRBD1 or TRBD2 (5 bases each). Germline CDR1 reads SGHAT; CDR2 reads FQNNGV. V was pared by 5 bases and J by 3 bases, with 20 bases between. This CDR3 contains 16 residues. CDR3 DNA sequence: TGTGCCAGCAGCCGAGGTCGGGGCAGCGGTATCTACGAGCAGTACTTC. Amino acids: CASSRGRGSGIYEQYF.

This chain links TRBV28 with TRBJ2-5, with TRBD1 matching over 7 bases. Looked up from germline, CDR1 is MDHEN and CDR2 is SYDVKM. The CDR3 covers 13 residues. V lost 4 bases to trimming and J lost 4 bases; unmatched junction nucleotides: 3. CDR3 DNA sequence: TGTGCCAGCAGTTCACAGGGGCCAGAGACCCAGTACTTC. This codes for CASSSQGPETQYF. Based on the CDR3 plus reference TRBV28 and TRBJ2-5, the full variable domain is DVKVTQSSRYLVKRTGEKVFLECVQDMDHENMFWYRQDPGLGLRLIYFSYDVKMKEKGDIPEGYSVSREKKERFSLILESASTNQTSMYLCASSSQGPETQYFGPGTRLLVL.

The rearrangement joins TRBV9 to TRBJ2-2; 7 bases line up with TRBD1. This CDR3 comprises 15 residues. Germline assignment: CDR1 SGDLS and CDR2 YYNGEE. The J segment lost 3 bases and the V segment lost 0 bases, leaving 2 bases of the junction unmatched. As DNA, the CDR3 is TGTGCCAGCAGCGTAGGGCAGGGGGACACCGGGGAGCTGTTTTTT. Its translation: CASSVGQGDTGELFF.

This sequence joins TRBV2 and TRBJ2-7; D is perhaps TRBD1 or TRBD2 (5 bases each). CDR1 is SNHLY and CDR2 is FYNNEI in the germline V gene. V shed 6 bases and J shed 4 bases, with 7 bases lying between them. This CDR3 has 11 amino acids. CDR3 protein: CASRGRYEQYF. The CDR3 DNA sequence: TGTGCCAGCAGGGGACGATACGAGCAGTACTTC.

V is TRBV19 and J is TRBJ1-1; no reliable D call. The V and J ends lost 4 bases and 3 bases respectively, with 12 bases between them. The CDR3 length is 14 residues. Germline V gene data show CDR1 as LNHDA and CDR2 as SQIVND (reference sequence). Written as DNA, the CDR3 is TGTGCCAGTAGTAATCTGCAGTCCTACACTGAAGCTTTCTTT. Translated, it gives CASSNLQSYTEAFF.

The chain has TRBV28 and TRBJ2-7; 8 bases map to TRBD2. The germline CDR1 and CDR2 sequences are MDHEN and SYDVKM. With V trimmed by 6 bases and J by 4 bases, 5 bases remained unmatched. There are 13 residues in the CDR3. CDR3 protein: CASRLGGGYEQYF. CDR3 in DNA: TGTGCCAGCAGGCTCGGGGGGGGATACGAGCAGTACTTC.

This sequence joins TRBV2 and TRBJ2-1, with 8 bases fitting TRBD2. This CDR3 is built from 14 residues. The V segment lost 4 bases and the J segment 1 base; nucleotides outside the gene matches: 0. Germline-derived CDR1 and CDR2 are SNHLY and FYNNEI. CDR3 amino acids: CASSGGRSYNEQFF. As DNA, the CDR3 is TGTGCCAGCAGTGGCGGGAGGTCCTACAATGAGCAGTTCTTC.

CDR3: CASSLQGFGYTF. The CDR3 DNA reads TGTGCCAGCAGCTTACAGGGGTTTGGCTACACCTTC. This chain uses TRBV7-9 with TRBJ1-2; D may be TRBD1 (6 bases). Germline-derived CDR1 and CDR2 are SEHNR and FQNEAQ (reference sequence). The V end lost 2 bases, the J end lost 7 bases, and 8 bases lay between the germline ends. The CDR3 is 12 amino acids.

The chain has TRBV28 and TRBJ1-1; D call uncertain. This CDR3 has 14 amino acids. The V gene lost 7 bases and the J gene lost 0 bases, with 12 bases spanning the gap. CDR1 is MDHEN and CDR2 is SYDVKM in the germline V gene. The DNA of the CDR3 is TGTGCCAGCATGGGCCGTCCTATGAACACTGAAGCTTTCTTT. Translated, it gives CASMGRPMNTEAFF.

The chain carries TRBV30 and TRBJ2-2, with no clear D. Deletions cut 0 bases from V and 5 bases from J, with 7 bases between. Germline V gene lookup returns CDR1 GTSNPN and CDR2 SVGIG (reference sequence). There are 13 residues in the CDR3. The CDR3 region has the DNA TGTGCCTGGAGTGTAATTATGACCGGGGAGCTGTTTTTT. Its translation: CAWSVIMTGELFF.

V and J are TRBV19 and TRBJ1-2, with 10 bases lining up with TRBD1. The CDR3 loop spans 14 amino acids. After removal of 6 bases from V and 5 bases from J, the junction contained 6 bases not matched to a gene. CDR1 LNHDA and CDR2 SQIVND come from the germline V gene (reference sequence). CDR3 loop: CASRTDRGEYGYTF. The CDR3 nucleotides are TGTGCCAGTAGAACGGACAGGGGGGAGTATGGCTACACCTTC.

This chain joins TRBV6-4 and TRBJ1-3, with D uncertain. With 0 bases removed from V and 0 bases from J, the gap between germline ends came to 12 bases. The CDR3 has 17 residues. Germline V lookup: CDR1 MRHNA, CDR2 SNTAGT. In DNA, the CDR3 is TGTGCCAGCAGTGACTCGACTGCAGCCTACTCTGGAAACACCATATATTTT. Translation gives CASSDSTAAYSGNTIYF.

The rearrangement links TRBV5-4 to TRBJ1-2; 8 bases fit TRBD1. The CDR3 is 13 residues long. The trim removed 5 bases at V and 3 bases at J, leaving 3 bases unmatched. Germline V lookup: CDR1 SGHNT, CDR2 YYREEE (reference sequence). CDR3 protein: CASSLDRDYGYTF. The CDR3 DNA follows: TGTGCCAGCAGTCTGGACAGGGACTATGGCTACACCTTC.